The source of this T cell receptor (beta chain) is a study of cytomegalovirus exposure and HLA in healthy donors. The CDR3 has 15 amino acids. Assay: immunoSEQ multiplex PCR; the TCRdb copy retains only in-frame clones and omits some. The table has roughly 150,000 clones, roughly 80% seen once. The sequencing input was PBMCs. This TCR was sampled from a man younger than 45 in good health and CMV-seropositive. V and J are TRBV21-1 and TRBJ1-5; the D segment call TRBD1 is taken from the table without a DNA check. TRBV21-1 is labeled a pseudogene. The CDR3 DNA reads as TGTGCCAGCAACCTCCCGTGGCAGGGGGGACAGCCCCAGCATTTT. Translated, it gives CASNLPWQGGQPQHF.